Sequencing of this TCR beta chain was carried out in a study of T-cell reconstitution after alpha-beta-depleted transplantation in children. Germline V lookup: CDR1 SGHAT, CDR2 FQNNGV. Trimming stripped 5 bases from V and 3 bases from J, with 5 bases between. The CDR3 has 13 residues. The library targeted TCRbeta and was prepared with unique molecular identifiers. TCRdb reprocessed the PCR reads via MiXCR and lists one record per CDR3 protein. The profile shows some 600,000 distinct CDR3 sequences, approximately 12% of them singletons. At least ten counts were recorded for this clonotype. The receptor was isolated from a male patient between 5 and 17 years old who had a stem cell transplant for acute myeloid leukemia, so the T cells may come from the graft donor. V usage is TRBV11-2 and J usage is TRBJ2-6; D is unresolved. The input for sequencing was PBMCs, mostly from graft donor cells, taken 360 days after TCRalphabeta/CD19-depleted stem cell transplant. The CDR3 bases are TGTGCCAGCAGCATCTTTGGGGCCAACGTCCTGACTTTC. Translated: CASSIFGANVLTF. The complete variable domain, with remaining parts taken from reference TRBV11-2 and TRBJ2-6, reads EAGVAQSPRYKIIEKRQSVAFWCNPISGHATLYWYQQILGQGPKLLIQFQNNGVVDDSQLPKDRFSAERLKGVDSTLKIQPAKLEDSAVYLCASSIFGANVLTFGAGSRLTVL.